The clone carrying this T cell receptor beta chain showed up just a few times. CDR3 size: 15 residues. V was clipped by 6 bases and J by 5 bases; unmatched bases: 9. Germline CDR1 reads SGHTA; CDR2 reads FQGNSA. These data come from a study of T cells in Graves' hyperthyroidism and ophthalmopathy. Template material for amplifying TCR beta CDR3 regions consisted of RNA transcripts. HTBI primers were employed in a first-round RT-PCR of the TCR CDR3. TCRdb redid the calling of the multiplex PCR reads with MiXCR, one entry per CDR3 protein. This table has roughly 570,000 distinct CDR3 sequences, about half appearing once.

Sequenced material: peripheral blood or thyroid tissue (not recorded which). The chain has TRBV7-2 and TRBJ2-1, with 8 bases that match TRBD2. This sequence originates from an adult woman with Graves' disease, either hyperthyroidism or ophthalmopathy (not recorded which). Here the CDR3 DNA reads TGTGCCAGCAGGCAAAGCGGGAGTATCGACAATGAGCAGTTCTTC. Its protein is CASRQSGSIDNEQFF.